The entry below gives a single T cell receptor (beta chain) sequence along with its context. Its specificity is unknown. These data originate in a study of shared clonotypes between healthy human individuals. Whole-study results and caveats: The expectation was that sequencing depth would affect clonotype sharing among donors. Sample collection involved blood only; tissue repertoires are likely different. When compared with the clonotypes that were shared by all four sorted-subset donors, the non-shared clonotypes turned out to have lower generation probabilities. Naive CD4 clonotypes overlapped across a handful of donors at around 4.8%.

Germline V gene data show CDR1 as MDHEN and CDR2 as SYDVKM. Unmatched junction bases numbered 9, after V lost 5 bases and J lost 5 bases. The CDR3 runs to 14 residues. The method was immunoSEQ multiplex PCR; TCRdb's version includes in-frame clones alone and lacks a portion of them. Of around 1.9 million clones in the sample, around 93% were seen once. The naive CD8 fraction comprised CD45RO-negative cells positively selected for CCR7 and excluded terminally differentiated effector memory CD45RA+ cells. This TCR came from a man between 18 and 35 years old in good health. Some clones in this sample may be carry-over from other donors' samples. The material sequenced was naive CD8+ T cells from PBMCs. This sequence joins TRBV28 and TRBJ2-7; the match to TRBD2 covers 7 bases. CDR3 in DNA: TGTGCCAGCAGTACCCAGCGGGACGGGCACGAGCAGTACTTC. As protein: CASSTQRDGHEQYF. Using reference TRBV28 and TRBJ2-7 for the parts outside the CDR3, the full variable domain is DVKVTQSSRYLVKRTGEKVFLECVQDMDHENMFWYRQDPGLGLRLIYFSYDVKMKEKGDIPEGYSVSREKKERFSLILESASTNQTSMYLCASSTQRDGHEQYFGPGTRLTVT.